A single TCR beta chain is shown here with its context. Its specificity is not known. CDR3 regions of TCR beta were amplified from RNA transcripts. Second-round multiplex PCR came after first-round RT-PCR with HTBI primers. TCRdb redid the calling of the multiplex PCR reads with MiXCR, one entry per CDR3 protein. The table includes approximately 640,000 distinct CDR3 sequences, under 50% detected once. This CDR3 spans 10 amino acids. Trimming removed 0 bases from V and 12 bases from J, with 5 bases in between. Germline values: CDR1 SQVTM, CDR2 ANQGSEA. The sample comes from a study of Graves' ophthalmopathy and Graves' hyperthyroidism. Turning to the study itself: Blood was drawn at initial diagnosis, before any treatment. Study-level results: The 13-signature model separated ophthalmopathy from stable hyperthyroidism at approximately 89% sensitivity and roughly 80% specificity.

This clonotype was obtained from an adult man with Graves' ophthalmopathy. The J gene is TRBJ1-4, the V gene TRBV29-1, with D unclear. Sequenced: peripheral blood. The CDR3 reads CSVEDRELFF. The CDR3 DNA reads as TGCAGCGTTGAAGATCGGGAACTGTTTTTT. The full variable domain, completed using reference TRBV29-1 and TRBJ1-4, is SAVISQKPSRDICQRGTSLTIQCQVDSQVTMMFWYRQQPGQSLTLIATANQGSEATYESGFVIDKFPISRPNLTFSTLTVSNMSPEDSSIYLCSVEDRELFFGSGTQLSVL.